The clone carrying this T cell receptor (beta chain) was recorded only once. Its antigen is unidentified. CD8 cells regarded as naive lacked CD45RO, were positively chosen for CCR7, and omitted terminally differentiated effector memory CD45RA+ cells. Every subset had its genomic DNA shared out evenly among several immunoSEQ plates. The authors loaded about 0.2 ug DNA, around 32,000 T cell genomes, into sorted-subset replicate PCRs. TCRdb's table, derived via immunoSEQ multiplex PCR, lists solely in-frame clones and lacks some. The table records some 2.1 million clones, around 96% of them present only once. CDR3 size: 12 residues. Germline CDR1 SQVTM, CDR2 ANQGSEA. This entry is derived from a study of shared clonotypes between healthy human individuals. Whole-study findings and limits: Rarefaction indicated that sorted-subset sequencing remained incomplete although depth was large. Few donors limited the genetic and exposure-history diversity represented.

The source of this sequence is a man between 18 and 35 years old in good health. This chain links TRBV29-1 with TRBJ2-1; D is ambiguous. The sample consisted of naive CD8+ T cells sorted from blood. DNA of the CDR3: TGCAGTGCTGGTCTCCGTTTGGATGAGCAGTTCTTC. This codes for CSAGLRLDEQFF.